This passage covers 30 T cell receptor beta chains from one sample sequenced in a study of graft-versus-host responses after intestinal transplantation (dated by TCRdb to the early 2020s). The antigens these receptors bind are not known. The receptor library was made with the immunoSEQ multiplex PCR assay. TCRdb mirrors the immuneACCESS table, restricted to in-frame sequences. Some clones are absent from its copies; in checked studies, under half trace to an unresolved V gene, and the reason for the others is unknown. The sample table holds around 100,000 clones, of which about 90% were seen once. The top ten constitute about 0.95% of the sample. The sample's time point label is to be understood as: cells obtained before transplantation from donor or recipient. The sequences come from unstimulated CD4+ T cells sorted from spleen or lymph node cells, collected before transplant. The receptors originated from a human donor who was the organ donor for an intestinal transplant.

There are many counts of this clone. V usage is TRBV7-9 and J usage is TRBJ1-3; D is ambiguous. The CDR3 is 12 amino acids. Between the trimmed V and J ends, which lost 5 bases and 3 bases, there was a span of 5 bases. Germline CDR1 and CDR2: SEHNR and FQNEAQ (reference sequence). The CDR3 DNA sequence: TGTGCCAGCAGCCCGAGTGGAAACACCATATATTTT. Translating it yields CASSPSGNTIYF.

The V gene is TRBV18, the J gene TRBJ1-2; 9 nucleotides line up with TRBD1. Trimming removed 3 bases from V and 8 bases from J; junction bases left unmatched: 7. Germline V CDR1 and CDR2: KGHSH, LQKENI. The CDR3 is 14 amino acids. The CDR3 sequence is CASSPGQGSRGYTF. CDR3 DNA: TGTGCCAGCTCACCCGGACAGGGGTCGAGGGGCTACACCTTC.

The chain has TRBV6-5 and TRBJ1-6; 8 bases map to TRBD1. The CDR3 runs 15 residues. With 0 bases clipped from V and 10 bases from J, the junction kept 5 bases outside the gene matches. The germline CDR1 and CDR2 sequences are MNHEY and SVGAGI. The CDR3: CASSYSGQGLSPLHF. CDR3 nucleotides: TGTGCCAGCAGTTACTCAGGACAGGGATTATCACCCCTCCACTTT.

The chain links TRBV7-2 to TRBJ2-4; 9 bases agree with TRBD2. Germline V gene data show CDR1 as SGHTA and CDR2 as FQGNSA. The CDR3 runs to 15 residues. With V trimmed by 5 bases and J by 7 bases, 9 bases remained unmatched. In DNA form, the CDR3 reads TGTGCCAGCAGCGTTCCGGGACTAGCAAGGAACATTCAGTACTTC. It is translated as CASSVPGLARNIQYF. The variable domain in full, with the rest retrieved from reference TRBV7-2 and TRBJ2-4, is GAGVSQSPSNKVTEKGKDVELRCDPISGHTALYWYRQSLGQGLEFLIYFQGNSAPDKSGLPSDRFSAERTGGSVSTLTIQRTQQEDSAVYLCASSVPGLARNIQYFGAGTRLSVL.

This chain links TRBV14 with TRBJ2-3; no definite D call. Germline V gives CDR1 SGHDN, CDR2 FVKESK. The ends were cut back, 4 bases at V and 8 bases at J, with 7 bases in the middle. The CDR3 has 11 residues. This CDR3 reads CASSLQITQYF. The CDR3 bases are TGTGCCAGCAGCCTTCAAATTACGCAGTATTTT. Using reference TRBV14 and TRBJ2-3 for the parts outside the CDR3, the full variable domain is EAGVTQFPSHSVIEKGQTVTLRCDPISGHDNLYWYRRVMGKEIKFLLHFVKESKQDESGMPNNRFLAERTGGTYSTLKVQPAELEDSGVYFCASSLQITQYFGPGTRLTVL.

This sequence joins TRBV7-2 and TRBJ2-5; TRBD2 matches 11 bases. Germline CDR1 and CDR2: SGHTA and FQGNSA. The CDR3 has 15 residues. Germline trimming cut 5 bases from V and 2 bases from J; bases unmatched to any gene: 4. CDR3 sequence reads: CASSRSGGDQETQYF. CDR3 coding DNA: TGTGCCAGCAGCCGTAGCGGGGGGGATCAAGAGACCCAGTACTTC. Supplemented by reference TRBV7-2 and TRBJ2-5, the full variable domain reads GAGVSQSPSNKVTEKGKDVELRCDPISGHTALYWYRQSLGQGLEFLIYFQGNSAPDKSGLPSDRFSAERTGGSVSTLTIQRTQQEDSAVYLCASSRSGGDQETQYFGPGTRLLVL.

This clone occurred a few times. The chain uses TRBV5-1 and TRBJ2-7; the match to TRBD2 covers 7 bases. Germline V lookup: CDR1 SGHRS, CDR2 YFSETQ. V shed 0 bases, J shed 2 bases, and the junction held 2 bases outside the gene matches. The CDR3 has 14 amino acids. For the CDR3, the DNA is TGCGCCAGCAGCTTGGAGGCGGGGGCCTACGAGCAGTACTTC. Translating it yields CASSLEAGAYEQYF.

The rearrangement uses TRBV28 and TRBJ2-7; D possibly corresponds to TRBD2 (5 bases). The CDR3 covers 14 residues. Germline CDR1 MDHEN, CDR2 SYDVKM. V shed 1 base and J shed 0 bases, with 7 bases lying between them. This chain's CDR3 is CASSLFGSSYEQYF. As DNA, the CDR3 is TGTGCCAGCAGTTTATTTGGGAGCTCCTACGAGCAGTACTTC.

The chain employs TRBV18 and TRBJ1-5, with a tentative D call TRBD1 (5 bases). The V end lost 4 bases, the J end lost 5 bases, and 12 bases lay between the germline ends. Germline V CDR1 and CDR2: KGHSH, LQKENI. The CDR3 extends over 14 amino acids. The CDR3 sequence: CASSRSGEDQPQHF. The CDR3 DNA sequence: TGTGCCAGCTCACGGTCGGGGGAGGATCAGCCCCAGCATTTT. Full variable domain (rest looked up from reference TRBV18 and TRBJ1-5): NAGVMQNPRHLVRRRGQEARLRCSPMKGHSHVYWYRQLPEEGLKFMVYLQKENIIDESGMPKERFSAEFPKEGPSILRIQQVVRGDSAAYFCASSRSGEDQPQHFGDGTRLSIL.

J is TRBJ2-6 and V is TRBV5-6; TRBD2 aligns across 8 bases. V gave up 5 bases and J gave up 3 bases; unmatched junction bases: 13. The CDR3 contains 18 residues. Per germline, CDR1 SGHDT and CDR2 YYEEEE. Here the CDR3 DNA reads TGTGCCAGCAGGGATAGGGGGGCGGGGGGAGTTGGGGCCAACGTCCTGACTTTC. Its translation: CASRDRGAGGVGANVLTF. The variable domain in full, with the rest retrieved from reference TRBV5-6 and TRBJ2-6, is DAGVTQSPTHLIKTRGQQVTLRCSPKSGHDTVSWYQQALGQGPQFIFQYYEEEERQRGNFPDRFSGHQFPNYSSELNVNALLLGDSALYLCASRDRGAGGVGANVLTFGAGSRLTVL.

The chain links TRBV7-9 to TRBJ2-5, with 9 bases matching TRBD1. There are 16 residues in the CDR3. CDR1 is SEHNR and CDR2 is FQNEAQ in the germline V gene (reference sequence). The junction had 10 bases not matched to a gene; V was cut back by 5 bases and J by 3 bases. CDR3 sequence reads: CASSPGTGSREETQYF. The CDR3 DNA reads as TGTGCCAGCAGCCCGGGGACAGGGAGTCGAGAAGAGACCCAGTACTTC.

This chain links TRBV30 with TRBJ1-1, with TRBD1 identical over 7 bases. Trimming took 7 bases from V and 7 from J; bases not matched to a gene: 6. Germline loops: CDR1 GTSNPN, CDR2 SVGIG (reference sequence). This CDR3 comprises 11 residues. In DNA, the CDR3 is TGTGCCTTCTCAGGGGGGAATGAAGCTTTCTTT. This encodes CAFSGGNEAFF.

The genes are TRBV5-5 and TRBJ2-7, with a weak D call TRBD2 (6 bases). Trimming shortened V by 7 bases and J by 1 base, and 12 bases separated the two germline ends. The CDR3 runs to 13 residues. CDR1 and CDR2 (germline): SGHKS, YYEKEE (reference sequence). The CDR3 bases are TGTGCCAGCGGCCGGGACTCTTCCTACGAGCAGTACTTC. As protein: CASGRDSSYEQYF.

In nucleotides, the CDR3 is TGTGCCAGCAATATACAGGCGAACACCATATATTTT. It yields the protein CASNIQANTIYF. The chain uses TRBV6-1 and TRBJ1-3; D perhaps matches TRBD1 (5 bases). The CDR3 loop spans 12 amino acids. The germline V and J ends were trimmed by 7 bases and 7 bases, with 11 bases remaining between them. Germline lookup yields CDR1 MNHNS and CDR2 SASEGT.

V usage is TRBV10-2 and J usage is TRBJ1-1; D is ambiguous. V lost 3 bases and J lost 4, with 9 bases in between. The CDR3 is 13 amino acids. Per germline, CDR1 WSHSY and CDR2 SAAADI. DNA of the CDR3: TGCGCCAGCAGTGATTGGGGTTTCACTGAAGCTTTCTTT. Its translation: CASSDWGFTEAFF.

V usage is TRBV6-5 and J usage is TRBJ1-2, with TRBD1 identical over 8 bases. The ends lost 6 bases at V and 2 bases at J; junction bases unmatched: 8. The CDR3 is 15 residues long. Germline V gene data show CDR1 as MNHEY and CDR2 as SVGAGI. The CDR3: CASRTQRQGNYGYTF. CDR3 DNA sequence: TGTGCCAGCAGGACCCAGAGACAGGGGAACTATGGCTACACCTTC.

This CDR3 is CASSIAQGGQYGYTF. In DNA form, the CDR3 reads TGTGCCAGTAGTATAGCCCAGGGGGGGCAATATGGCTACACCTTC. The chain combines TRBV19 with TRBJ1-2; 7 nucleotides line up with TRBD1. V trimming: 1 base; J trimming: 5 bases; junction bases outside the gene matches: 7. This CDR3 spans 15 amino acids. Germline CDR1 LNHDA, CDR2 SQIVND (reference sequence).

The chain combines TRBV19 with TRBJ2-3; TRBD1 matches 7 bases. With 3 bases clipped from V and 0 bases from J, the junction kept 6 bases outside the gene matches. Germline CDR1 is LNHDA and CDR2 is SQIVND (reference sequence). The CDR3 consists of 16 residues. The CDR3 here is CASSIMRGPSTDTQYF. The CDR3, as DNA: TGTGCCAGTAGTATTATGAGGGGGCCAAGCACAGATACGCAGTATTTT.

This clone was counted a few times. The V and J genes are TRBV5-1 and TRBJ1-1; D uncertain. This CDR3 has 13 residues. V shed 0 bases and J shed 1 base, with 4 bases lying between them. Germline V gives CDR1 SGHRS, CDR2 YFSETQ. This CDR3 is CASSLESNTEAFF. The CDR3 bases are TGCGCCAGCAGCTTGGAGTCGAACACTGAAGCTTTCTTT.

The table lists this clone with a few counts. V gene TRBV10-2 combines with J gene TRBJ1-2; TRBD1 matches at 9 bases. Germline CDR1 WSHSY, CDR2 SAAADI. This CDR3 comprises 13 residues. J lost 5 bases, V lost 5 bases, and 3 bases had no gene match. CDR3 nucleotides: TGCGCCAGCAGTCCACAGGGGGCATATGGCTACACCTTC. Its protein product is CASSPQGAYGYTF.

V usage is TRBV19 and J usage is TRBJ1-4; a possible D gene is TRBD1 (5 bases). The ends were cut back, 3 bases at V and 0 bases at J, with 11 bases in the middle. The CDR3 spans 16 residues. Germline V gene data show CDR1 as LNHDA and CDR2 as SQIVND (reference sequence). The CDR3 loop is CASSISGGATNEKLFF. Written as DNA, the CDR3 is TGTGCCAGTAGTATTTCGGGGGGTGCAACTAATGAAAAACTGTTTTTT.

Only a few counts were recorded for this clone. The CDR3 nucleotides are TGTGCCAGCAGTTTATGGGGACCTTCGGAACAGACCCAGTACTTC. Protein: CASSLWGPSEQTQYF. The chain has TRBV28 and TRBJ2-5; D assignment may be TRBD1 or TRBD2 (5 bases each). This CDR3 region has 15 residues. Germline V gives CDR1 MDHEN, CDR2 SYDVKM. Trimming stripped 0 bases from V and 6 bases from J, with 14 bases between.

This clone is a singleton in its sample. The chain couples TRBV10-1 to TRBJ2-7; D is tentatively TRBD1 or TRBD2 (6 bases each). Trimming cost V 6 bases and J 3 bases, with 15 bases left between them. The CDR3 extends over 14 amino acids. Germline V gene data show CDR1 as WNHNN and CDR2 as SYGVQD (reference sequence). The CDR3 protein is CASSDTGGLYEQYF. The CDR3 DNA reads TGCGCCAGCAGCGATACTGGGGGGCTCTACGAGCAGTACTTC.

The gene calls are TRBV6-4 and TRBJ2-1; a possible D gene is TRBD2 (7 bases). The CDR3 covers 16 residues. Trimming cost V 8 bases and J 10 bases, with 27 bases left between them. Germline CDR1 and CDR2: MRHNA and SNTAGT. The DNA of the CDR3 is TGTGCCAGCGGACCCGAGGCGGGGGCCTCTACAATAGAGCAGTTCTTC. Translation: CASGPEAGASTIEQFF.

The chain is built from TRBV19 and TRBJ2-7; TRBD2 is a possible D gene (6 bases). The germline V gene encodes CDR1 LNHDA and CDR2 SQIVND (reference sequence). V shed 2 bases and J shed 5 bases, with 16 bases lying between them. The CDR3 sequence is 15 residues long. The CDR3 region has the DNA TGTGCCAGTAGTATATATATGAGTTGGGAGGACGAGCAGTACTTC. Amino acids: CASSIYMSWEDEQYF.

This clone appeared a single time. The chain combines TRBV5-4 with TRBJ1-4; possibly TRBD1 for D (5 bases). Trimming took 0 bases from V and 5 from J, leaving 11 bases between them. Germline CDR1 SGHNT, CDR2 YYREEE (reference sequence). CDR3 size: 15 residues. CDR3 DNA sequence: TGTGCCAGCAGCTTGGGGGCAGGGACCAATGAAAAACTGTTTTTT. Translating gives CASSLGAGTNEKLFF.

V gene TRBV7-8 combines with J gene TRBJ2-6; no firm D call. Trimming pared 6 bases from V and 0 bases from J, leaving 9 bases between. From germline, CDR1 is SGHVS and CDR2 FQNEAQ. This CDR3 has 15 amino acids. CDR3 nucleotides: TGTGCCAGCAGGTTACTGAGCTCTGGGGCCAACGTCCTGACTTTC. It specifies CASRLLSSGANVLTF.

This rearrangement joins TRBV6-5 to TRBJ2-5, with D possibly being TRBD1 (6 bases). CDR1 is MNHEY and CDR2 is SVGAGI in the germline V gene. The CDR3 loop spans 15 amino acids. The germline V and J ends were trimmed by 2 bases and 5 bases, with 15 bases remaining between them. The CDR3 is CASSYGAGGRETQYF. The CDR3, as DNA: TGTGCCAGCAGTTACGGAGCTGGGGGCCGGGAGACCCAGTACTTC.

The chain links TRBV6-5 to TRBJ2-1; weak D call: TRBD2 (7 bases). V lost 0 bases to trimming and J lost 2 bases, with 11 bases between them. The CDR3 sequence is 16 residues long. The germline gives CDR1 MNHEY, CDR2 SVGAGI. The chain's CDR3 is CASSYSGGPTYNEQFF. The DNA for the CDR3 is TGTGCCAGCAGTTACTCGGGGGGGCCGACCTACAATGAGCAGTTCTTC.

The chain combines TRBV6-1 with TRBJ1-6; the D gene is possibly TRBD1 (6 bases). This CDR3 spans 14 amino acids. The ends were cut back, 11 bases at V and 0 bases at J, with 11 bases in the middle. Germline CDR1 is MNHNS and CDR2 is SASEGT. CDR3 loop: CAALQGSYNSPLHF. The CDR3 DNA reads TGTGCCGCCCTACAGGGCTCCTATAATTCACCCCTCCACTTT.